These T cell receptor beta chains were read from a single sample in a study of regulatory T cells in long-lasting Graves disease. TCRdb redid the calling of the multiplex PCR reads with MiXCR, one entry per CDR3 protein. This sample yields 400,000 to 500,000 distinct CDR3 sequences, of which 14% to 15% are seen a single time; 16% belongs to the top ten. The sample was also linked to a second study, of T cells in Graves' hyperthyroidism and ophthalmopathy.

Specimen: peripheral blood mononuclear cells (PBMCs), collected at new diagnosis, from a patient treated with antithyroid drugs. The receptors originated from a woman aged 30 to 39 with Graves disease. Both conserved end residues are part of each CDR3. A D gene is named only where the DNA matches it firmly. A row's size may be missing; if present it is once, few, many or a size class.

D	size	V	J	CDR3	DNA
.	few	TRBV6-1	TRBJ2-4	CASSPLGVLAKNIQYF	TGTGCCAGCAGCCCACTAGGTGTTCTGGCCAAAAACATTCAGTACTTC
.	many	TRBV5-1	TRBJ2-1	CASKKAAAPRVYNEQFF	TGCGCCAGCAAGAAAGCAGCGGCCCCCCGTGTATACAATGAGCAGTTCTTC
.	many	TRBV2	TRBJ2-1	CASSDKSSLPYNEQFF	TGTGCCAGCAGTGATAAGTCTAGCCTTCCCTACAATGAGCAGTTCTTC
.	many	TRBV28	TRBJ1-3	CASSLPAGNTIYF	TGTGCCAGCAGTTTACCCGCTGGAAACACCATATATTTT
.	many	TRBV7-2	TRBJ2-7	CASSRLQGRSYEQYF	TGTGCCAGCAGCCGCCTACAGGGTAGGTCCTACGAGCAGTACTTC
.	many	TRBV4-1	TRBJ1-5	CASSQITGVHQPQHF	TGCGCCAGCAGCCAAATCACAGGCGTTCATCAGCCCCAGCATTTT
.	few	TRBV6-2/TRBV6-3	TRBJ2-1	CASGYEQFF	TGTGCCAGCGGGTATGAGCAGTTCTTC
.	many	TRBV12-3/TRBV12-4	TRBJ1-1	CASSLGQLNTEAFF	TGTGCCAGCAGTTTAGGGCAGTTGAACACTGAAGCTTTCTTT
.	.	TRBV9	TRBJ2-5	CASSVKWGAGTQYF	TGTGCCAGCAGCGTAAAGTGGGGGGCCGGGACCCAGTACTTC
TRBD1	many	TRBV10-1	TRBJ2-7	CASSEPWDRDYEQYF	TGCGCCAGCAGTGAGCCTTGGGACAGAGACTACGAGCAGTACTTC
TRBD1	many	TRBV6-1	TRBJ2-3	CASSPGQGTDTQYF	TGTGCCAGCAGCCCCGGACAGGGGACAGATACGCAGTATTTT
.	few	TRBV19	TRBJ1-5	CASQTEASNQPQHF	TGTGCCAGCCAGACAGAAGCTAGCAATCAGCCCCAGCATTTT
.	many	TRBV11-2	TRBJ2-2	CASSFQGAGELFF	TGTGCCAGCAGCTTCCAGGGAGCAGGGGAGCTGTTTTTT
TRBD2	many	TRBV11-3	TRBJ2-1	CASSLAKTSGFNEQFF	TGTGCCAGCAGCTTAGCAAAGACTAGCGGCTTCAATGAGCAGTTCTTC
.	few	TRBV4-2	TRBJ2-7	CASSQLASYEQYF	TGTGCCAGCAGCCAACTGGCTAGCTACGAGCAGTACTTC